A single T cell receptor (beta chain) is shown here with its context. These data are taken from a study of blood T cell repertoires in COVID-19. Study-level information: There were acute and convalescent COVID-19 samples, and they came from the United States, Italy and Spain. T cells, B-cell-depleted T cells, or PBMCs supplied cDNA or gDNA.

Method: immunoSEQ multiplex PCR; TCRdb's copy keeps in-frame clones and lacks some. The repertoire consists of hundreds of thousands of clones, with roughly 90% occurring once and the leading ten covering about 5%. Specimen: peripheral blood. The source of this sequence is a man aged 35 to 55 with acute or convalescent COVID-19.

The CDR3 region has the DNA TGTGCCAGCACCCCGGGACTAGCGGGAACAGATACGCAGTATTTT. Residues: CASTPGLAGTDTQYF. V and J are TRBV28 and TRBJ2-3; TRBD2 matches 13 bases. CDR3 length equals 15 residues. The germline V gene has CDR1 MDHEN and CDR2 SYDVKM. V lost 7 bases and J lost 3; bases outside the gene matches: 4.